This paragraph covers one T cell receptor (beta chain) sequence. The record originates from a study of blood T cell repertoires in COVID-19. Study in general: The United States, Italy and Spain supplied acute and convalescent COVID-19 samples. T cells, B-cell-depleted T cells, or PBMCs supplied cDNA or gDNA.

Original processing methods: Amplification from reference gene primers served as the basis for estimated nucleated cell counts. The protocol was immunoSEQ multiplex PCR, while the TCRdb copy is restricted to in-frame clones and leaves out a portion. V and J calls and clone size come straight from that table; D and trimming were deduced from the DNA. The sample contains approximately 210,000 clones, 82% of which appear only once. The junction had 7 bases not matched to a gene; V was cut back by 6 bases and J by 6 bases. The CDR3 has 15 residues. The V gene's germline CDR1 is MNHEY and CDR2 SVGAGI. The genes are TRBV6-5 and TRBJ1-6; 8 nucleotides line up with TRBD1. The sequence was obtained from a woman at least 80 years old with acute or convalescent COVID-19. The specimen was peripheral blood. CDR3 DNA sequence: TGTGCCAGCAGCACCCCGGACAGGGTTAATTCACCCCTCCACTTT. Protein sequence: CASSTPDRVNSPLHF.